This T cell receptor (beta chain) came from a study of molecular identifiers for immune sequencing clone quantification. The study's findings and limits: Clonotypes topping 20 RNA copies carried over 99% of effector molecules but under 1% of naive ones.

In this sample, this clonotype turned up many times. Its antigen is not identified. CDR1 and CDR2 (germline): DFQATT, SNEGSKA (reference sequence). CDR3 length equals 17 residues. Trimming removed 0 bases at V and 3 bases at J, with 17 bases between. TCRdb itself ran the PCR reads through MiXCR, one entry per CDR3 protein. The table records approximately 590,000 distinct CDR3 sequences, roughly 23% of them present only once. The rearrangement uses TRBV20-1 and TRBJ2-2; D may match TRBD1 or TRBD2 (6 bases each). This TCR derives from a human donor in good health. Some libraries in this study had Jurkat cell RNA spiked in. Sequencing was performed on naive CD8+ T cells from blood, with Jurkat cell RNA spiked in. Subset in this sample: FACS-sorted CD8+CD4-CCR7+CD45RA+ naive T cells. CDR3 in DNA: TGCAGTGCTAGAGATCTTTCGGGGGCGAGGGACACCGGGGAGCTGTTTTTT. Its translation: CSARDLSGARDTGELFF.